The clone carrying this T cell receptor (beta chain) has a count of ten or more. What it recognizes is unknown. Sample-barcoded 5' priming and a J-beta primer mix drove a second PCR of about 6 to 12 cycles. Via MiXCR, TCRdb re-called the 5' RACE reads, giving one row per CDR3 protein. The sample has about 730,000 distinct CDR3 sequences; about 42% are singletons. V lost 5 bases to trimming and J lost 2 bases; unmatched junction nucleotides: 5. CDR1 and CDR2 (germline): DFQATT, SNEGSKA (reference sequence). The CDR3 has 14 amino acids. This entry is derived from a study of blood T cells in healthy people across ages. Study-wide findings and caveats: Researchers deemed the diversity estimates from one million T cells underestimates.

The material sequenced was blood. This receptor was obtained from a woman aged 60-75 years in good health. V and J are TRBV20-1 and TRBJ2-7, with 11 bases fitting TRBD2. The CDR3 region is CSAPGTSGPYEQYF. The CDR3 nucleotides read TGCAGTGCTCCTGGGACTAGCGGACCCTACGAGCAGTACTTC.